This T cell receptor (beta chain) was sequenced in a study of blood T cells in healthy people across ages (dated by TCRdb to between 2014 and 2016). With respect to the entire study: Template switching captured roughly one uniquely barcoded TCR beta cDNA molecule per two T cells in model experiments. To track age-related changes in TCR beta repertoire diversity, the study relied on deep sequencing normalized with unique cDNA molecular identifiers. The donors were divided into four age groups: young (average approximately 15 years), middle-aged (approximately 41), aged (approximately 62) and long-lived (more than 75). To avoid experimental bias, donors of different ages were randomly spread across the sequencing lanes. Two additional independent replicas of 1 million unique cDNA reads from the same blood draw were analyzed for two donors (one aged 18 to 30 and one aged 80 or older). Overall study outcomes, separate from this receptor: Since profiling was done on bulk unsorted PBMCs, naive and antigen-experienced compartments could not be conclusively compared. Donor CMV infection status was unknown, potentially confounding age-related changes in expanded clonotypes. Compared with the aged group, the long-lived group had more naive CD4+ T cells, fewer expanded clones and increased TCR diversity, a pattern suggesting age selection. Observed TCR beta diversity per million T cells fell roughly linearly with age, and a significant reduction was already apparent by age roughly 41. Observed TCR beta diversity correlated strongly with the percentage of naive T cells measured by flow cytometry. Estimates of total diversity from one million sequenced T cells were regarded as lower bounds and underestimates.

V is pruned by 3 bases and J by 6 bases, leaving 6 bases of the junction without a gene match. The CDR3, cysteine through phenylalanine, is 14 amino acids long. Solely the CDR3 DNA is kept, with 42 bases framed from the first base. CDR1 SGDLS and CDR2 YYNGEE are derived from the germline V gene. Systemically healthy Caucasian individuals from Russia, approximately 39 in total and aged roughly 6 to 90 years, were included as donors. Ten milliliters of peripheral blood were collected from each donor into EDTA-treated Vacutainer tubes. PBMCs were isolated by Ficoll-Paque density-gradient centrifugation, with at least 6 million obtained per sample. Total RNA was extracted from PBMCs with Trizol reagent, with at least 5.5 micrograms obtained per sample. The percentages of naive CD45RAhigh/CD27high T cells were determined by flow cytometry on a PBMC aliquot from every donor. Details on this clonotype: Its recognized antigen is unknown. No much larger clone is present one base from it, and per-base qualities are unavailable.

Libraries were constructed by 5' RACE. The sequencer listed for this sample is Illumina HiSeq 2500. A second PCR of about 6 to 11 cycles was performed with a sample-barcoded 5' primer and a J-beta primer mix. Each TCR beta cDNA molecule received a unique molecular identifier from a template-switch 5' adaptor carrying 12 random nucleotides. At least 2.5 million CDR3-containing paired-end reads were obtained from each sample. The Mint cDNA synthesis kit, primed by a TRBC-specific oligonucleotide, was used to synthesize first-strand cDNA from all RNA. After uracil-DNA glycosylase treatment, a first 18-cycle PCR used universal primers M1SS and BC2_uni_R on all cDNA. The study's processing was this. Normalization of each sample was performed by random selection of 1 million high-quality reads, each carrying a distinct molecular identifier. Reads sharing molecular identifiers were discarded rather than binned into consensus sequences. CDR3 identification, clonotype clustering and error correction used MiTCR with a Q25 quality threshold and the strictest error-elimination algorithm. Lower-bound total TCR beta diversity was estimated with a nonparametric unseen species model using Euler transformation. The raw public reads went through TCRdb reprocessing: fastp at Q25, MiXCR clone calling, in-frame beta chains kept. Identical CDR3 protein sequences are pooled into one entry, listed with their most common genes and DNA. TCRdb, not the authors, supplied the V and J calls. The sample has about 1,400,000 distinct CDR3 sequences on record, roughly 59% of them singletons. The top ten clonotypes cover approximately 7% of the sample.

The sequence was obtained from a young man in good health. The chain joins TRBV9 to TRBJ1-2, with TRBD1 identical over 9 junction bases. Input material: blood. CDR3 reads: CASSGKQGAHGYTF. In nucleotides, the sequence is TGTGCCAGCAGCGGAAAACAGGGGGCGCATGGCTACACCTTC. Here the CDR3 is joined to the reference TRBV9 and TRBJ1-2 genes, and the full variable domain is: DSGVTQTPKHLITATGQRVTLRCSPRSGDLSVYWYQQSLDQGLQFLIQYYNGEERAKGNILERFSAQQFPDLHSELNLSSLELGDSALYFCASSGKQGAHGYTFGSGTRLTVV.